The sequence of this TCR beta chain was determined in a study of T cells in Graves' hyperthyroidism and ophthalmopathy. Regarding the study as a whole: Through a model of 13 V-J features, ophthalmopathy was separated from stable hyperthyroidism. Blood also held most thyroid clonotypes expanded beyond 0.001.

With 2 bases removed from V and 7 bases from J, the gap between germline ends came to 11 bases. Per the germline V gene, CDR1 is MNHEY and CDR2 is SVGAGI. The CDR3 is 13 residues long. Those patients with uncontrolled infection, other autoimmune disease, pregnancy or lactation were excluded. There are many counts of this clonotype. Its antigen is currently unknown. It was RNA transcripts that yielded the amplified TCR beta CDR3 regions. During a first-round RT-PCR of the TCR CDR3, the HTBI primer set was used. TCRdb itself ran the multiplex PCR reads through MiXCR, one entry per CDR3 protein. This repertoire shows fewer than 550,000 distinct CDR3 sequences, roughly a quarter found once; its top ten account for about 11%.

Specimen: blood. The J gene is TRBJ1-2, the V gene TRBV6-5, with unresolved D. This TCR was sampled from a woman in her thirties with Graves' ophthalmopathy. Written as DNA, the CDR3 is TGTGCCAGCAGTTACGTGGGGAGTAGTGGCTACACCTTC. As protein: CASSYVGSSGYTF.